This T cell receptor (beta chain) was retrieved from a study of cytomegalovirus exposure and HLA in healthy donors. Study-level information: Sequencing of some 200 million T cells in an earlier analysis found 100 million to 140 million unique TCR beta sequences.

Primers included in the PCR were 60 Vbeta and 13 Jbeta primers. The method was immunoSEQ multiplex PCR; TCRdb's version includes in-frame clones alone and lacks a portion of them. Of about 100,000 clones in the sample, approximately 82% were seen once. Study outcomes and limitations: In presence/absence analyses, roughly uniform sequencing depth across donors was assumed. Three chains linked to CMV were shown in vitro to be specific for CMV antigens.

Concerning this clone itself: The target antigen is unknown.

CDR3 size: 15 residues. V lost 5 bases, J lost 6 bases, and 9 bases stayed unmatched. In germline, CDR1 is SGHAT, CDR2 FQNNGV. The receptor comes from a woman aged 18-29 years in good health and CMV-seronegative. Source material: PBMCs. The chain is built from TRBV11-2 and TRBJ2-3, with 9 bases aligning to TRBD2. The CDR3 region has the DNA TGTGCCAGCAGCCAGCCGGCGGGGGGGAGGGATACGCAGTATTTT. This gives the protein CASSQPAGGRDTQYF.